One sample yielded the 3 T cell receptor beta chains listed below, sequenced in a study of HIV-infected patients and healthy controls. No cell fractionation was done, so the repertoire covers all unsorted peripheral blood T cells. Alpha and beta constant-region primers primed reverse transcription of about 0.5 ug RNA. Alpha and beta chain libraries were made separately by chain-specific third strand synthesis with multiplexing indices. From the 5' RACE reads, TCRdb called clonotypes with MiXCR, one entry per CDR3 protein. The table shows about 13,000 distinct CDR3 sequences, with 9.5% to 13% occurring only once. Sequencing was done on a sample of blood. The receptors were gathered from an adult in good health.

The J gene is TRBJ2-3, the V gene TRBV7-9; no firm D call. V gave up 3 bases and J gave up 6 bases, with 13 bases separating them. This CDR3 has 14 amino acids. Germline CDR1 is SEHNR and CDR2 is FQNEAQ (reference sequence). The CDR3 region is CASSFSENGDTQYF. The CDR3 DNA is TGTGCCAGCAGCTTTTCCGAAAACGGGGATACGCAGTATTTT.

This clonotype was picked up many times. This chain connects TRBV18 to TRBJ2-2, with no clear D. The V end lost 1 base, the J end lost 2 bases, and 8 bases lay between the germline ends. CDR1 KGHSH and CDR2 LQKENI come from the germline V gene. The CDR3 totals 15 residues. The CDR3 DNA is TGTGCCAGCTCACCACGCGTAGTTAACACCGGGGAGCTGTTTTTT. Amino acids: CASSPRVVNTGELFF.

The chain links TRBV12-3 or TRBV12-4 to TRBJ2-7, with D tentatively TRBD1 (6 bases). The CDR3 length is 13 residues. Between the trimmed V and J ends, which lost 5 bases and 3 bases, there was a span of 11 bases. CDR3 region: CASSPGADYEQYF. In DNA form, the CDR3 reads TGTGCCAGCAGTCCAGGGGCCGACTACGAGCAGTACTTC.